The following is a T cell receptor beta chain sequence with its context. Its specific antigen is unknown. No per-base quality is available; no much larger clone lies one base away. The meaning of the sample's time point label: proximal margin of the surgical specimen (macroscopically non-inflamed). Adults with ileal or ileocolonic Crohn's disease for whom ileocolonic resection was indicated were considered eligible. Whole ileal mucosal biopsies were stored frozen at -80°C before DNA extraction. Genomic DNA was isolated from frozen whole biopsies using a TRizol-based method, and the DNA was quantified with a NanoDrop 2000 spectrophotometer. The V and J ends are trimmed by 1 base and 2 bases, leaving 6 bases between them. From a lookup of the germline V gene (reference sequence), CDR1 and CDR2 are SGHNT and YYREEE. From the cysteine up to the phenylalanine, the CDR3 has a length of 13 residues. Here the CDR3 DNA is all that survives: 39 bases in frame from base 1.

The library was produced with the immunoSEQ multiplex PCR assay. CDR3 regions were amplified from genomic DNA by Adaptive Biotechnology using a two-step, amplification bias-controlled multiplex PCR. The first PCR used primers for every V and J gene segment; the second PCR added barcodes and Illumina adapters. An Illumina instrument was used to sequence the CDR3 libraries. Concerning the study's data processing: The analysis used both the pipelines supplied by the vendor and custom analysis of the raw data in R/Bioconductor with R version 3.3.0. Clonality, ranging from 0 to 1, was calculated as the inverse of the normalised Shannon entropy of all productive clones. High-frequency clones were defined as the share of the repertoire taken up by the top 100 clones, keeping only clones that passed a 95% confidence test. The Simpson index measured repertoire diversity, and the Morisita-Horn index measured overlap between samples. In its TCRdb copy, this immuneACCESS table keeps in-frame sequences only and misses some clones. Where compared with another copy, unresolved V genes explain less than half of these, and the others have no known cause. That table supplies the V and J calls and clone size; D and trimming were determined from the DNA. This sample comprises approximately 7,000 clones, 70% to 85% of them detected only once. In total, the top ten clones hold approximately 8.2% of the sample.

The record originates from a study of T cell repertoires in ileal Crohn's disease (dated by TCRdb to the late 2010s). General notes on the study: The median duration of disease was around 8 years, and at the time of surgery around 36% of patients were active smokers. Every patient underwent surgery because of a complication, which was stricturing disease in roughly 60% and penetrating disease in 39%. About half of the patients received postoperative therapy: ten to eleven received thiopurines and around 19 received anti-TNF agents. Biopsies taken from the proximal margin of the surgical specimen made up the MI samples. Roughly 500 nanograms of biopsy DNA per sample were submitted for commercial TCRB immunosequencing. TCR repertoire analysis was done in 50 or so Crohn's disease patients from a prospective multicentre cohort. The study ran alongside a multicentre cohort designed to identify predictors of early endoscopic recurrence after ileocolonic resection. A Rutgeerts score above i0 was used to define endoscopic postoperative recurrence. The study sequenced about 180 mucosal samples from around 60 patients, taken at several locations on the surgical specimen and at postoperative endoscopy.

Beyond this particular receptor, the publication reports: Patients who were active smokers at surgery had a significantly higher proportion of clonal expansions than non-smokers (roughly 24% vs 19%, p=0.02). More high-frequency clones were carried by sorted CD8 T cells than by CD4 T cells, suggesting that mucosal expansions were mainly CD8. Endoscopic recurrence was linked to a higher percentage of high-frequency clones at surgery, and recurrence occurred in every patient whose clonality exceeded 26.8% (18/57). Only a subgroup of patients, of unstated size, had their mucosal CD4 and CD8 T cells sorted and sequenced.

This sequence uses TRBV5-4 and TRBJ1-1; D gene: possibly TRBD1, on 5 matching bases. The clonotype was recovered from an adult with Crohn's disease. The sample was ileal tissue. Read as DNA, the sequence is TGTGCCAGCAGCTTGAGGGGTAACACTGAAGCTTTCTTT. It specifies CASSLRGNTEAFF. With the rest looked up from the reference TRBV5-4 and TRBJ1-1 genes rather than sequenced, the full variable domain is ETGVTQSPTHLIKTRGQQVTLRCSSQSGHNTVSWYQQALGQGPQFIFQYYREEENGRGNFPPRFSGLQFPNYSSELNVNALELDDSALYLCASSLRGNTEAFFGQGTRLTVV.